The rows below give T cell receptor beta chains drawn from one sample of a study of molecular identifiers for immune sequencing clone quantification. TCRdb re-called the PCR reads with MiXCR, one entry per CDR3 protein. The sample carries tens of thousands of distinct CDR3 sequences, around 20% recorded once. Sequenced material: naive CD8+ T cells from blood, with Jurkat cell RNA spiked in. These receptors were obtained from a human donor in good health. Some libraries in this study had Jurkat cell RNA spiked in. Both conserved end residues are part of each CDR3. Fields, in order: D gene, V gene, J gene, clone size, CDR3 protein, CDR3 DNA. D genes are given only for firm matches. Clone size is shown for a subset of rows, as once, few, many or a class of expanded clone.

>.|TRBV18|TRBJ2-7|few
CASSLDGTPYLEVRRISYEQYF
TGTGCCAGCTCGCTTGACGGAACACCATATCTGGAGGTCAGGAGAATCTCCTACGAGCAGTACTTC
>.|TRBV29-1|TRBJ2-1|.
CSVQRVEYPEQFF
TGCAGCGTCCAGAGGGTCGAATATCCTGAGCAGTTCTTC
>TRBD1|TRBV29-1|TRBJ1-1|many
CSVALQGGTEAFF
TGCAGCGTGGCACTCCAGGGGGGTACTGAAGCTTTCTTT
>TRBD2|TRBV4-3|TRBJ2-2|few
CASSQDSWREHTGELFF
TGCGCCAGCAGCCAAGATAGTTGGCGGGAGCACACCGGGGAGCTGTTTTTT
>.|TRBV12-3/TRBV12-4|TRBJ2-5|few
CAGSSWEVQETQYF
TGTGCCGGCAGTTCGTGGGAGGTACAAGAGACCCAGTACTTC
>.|TRBV29-1|TRBJ2-3|many
CSVEGDGTSTDTQYF
TGCAGCGTTGAAGGGGACGGGACTAGCACAGATACGCAGTATTTT
>TRBD2|TRBV9|TRBJ2-3|few
CASSSPSGSLSTDTQYF
TGTGCCAGCAGCTCCCCAAGCGGGAGCCTCAGCACAGATACGCAGTATTTT
>.|TRBV5-3|TRBJ1-5|few
CASGERFNQPQHF
TGTGCCAGCGGTGAACGGTTCAATCAGCCCCAGCATTTT
>.|TRBV19|TRBJ1-4|many
CASTETPFNEKLFF
TGTGCCAGTACAGAGACGCCCTTTAATGAAAAACTGTTTTTT
>.|TRBV29-1|TRBJ2-6|many
CSIDSGSGANVLTF
TGCAGCATAGACAGCGGATCTGGGGCCAACGTCCTGACTTTC
>TRBD1|TRBV2|TRBJ2-4|many
CASIRGQGSKNIQYF
TGTGCCAGCATCAGAGGACAGGGAAGCAAAAACATTCAGTACTTC
>TRBD2|TRBV7-9|TRBJ2-7|many
CASSGGTGTSGSAYEQYF
TGTGCCAGCAGCGGTGGGACAGGAACTAGCGGGAGTGCCTACGAGCAGTACTTC
>TRBD2|TRBV7-9|TRBJ2-7|.
CATQGSGAYEQYF
TGTGCCACACAAGGTAGCGGGGCCTACGAGCAGTACTTC
>.|TRBV28|TRBJ1-2|many
CASSLYPTIGQTNYGYTF
TGTGCCAGCAGTTTATATCCCACCATCGGACAGACTAACTATGGCTACACCTTC
>.|TRBV28|TRBJ1-1|medium-sized
CASTTPRAYISLNTEAFF
TGTGCCAGCACCACACCCCGGGCTTATATTTCCCTGAACACTGAAGCTTTCTTT
>TRBD2|TRBV27|TRBJ2-1|.
CASRTAGGPHNEQFF
TGTGCCAGCAGAACAGCGGGAGGACCTCACAATGAGCAGTTCTTC
>TRBD1|TRBV7-9|TRBJ2-5|many
CASSLGQGDQETQYF
TGTGCCAGCAGCTTAGGCCAGGGGGACCAAGAGACCCAGTACTTC
>.|TRBV27|TRBJ1-4|many
CASRKYRERNEKLFF
TGTGCCAGCAGAAAGTACAGGGAGAGGAATGAAAAACTGTTTTTT
>.|TRBV7-9|TRBJ2-7|many
CASSVGTVYEQYF
TGTGCCAGCAGCGTCGGGACGGTATACGAGCAGTACTTC
>TRBD2|TRBV20-1|TRBJ2-1|many
CSARGGRLAGENEQFF
TGCAGTGCTAGAGGGGGAAGACTAGCGGGAGAGAATGAGCAGTTCTTC
>TRBD1|TRBV20-1|TRBJ2-7|few
CSAGDSTYEQYF
TGCAGTGCTGGGGACAGCACCTACGAGCAGTACTTC
>.|TRBV7-8|TRBJ2-4|medium-sized
CASSPRAAGAKNIQYF
TGTGCCAGCAGCCCAAGAGCAGCAGGTGCCAAAAACATTCAGTACTTC
>TRBD2|TRBV12-3/TRBV12-4|TRBJ2-1|.
CASSGDYPRKSDEQFF
TGTGCCAGCAGCGGGGACTACCCACGGAAATCGGATGAGCAGTTCTTC
>.|TRBV28|TRBJ1-6|many
CASSPRTLRSGDSPLHF
TGTGCCAGCAGTCCGAGGACCCTAAGAAGTGGGGATTCACCCCTCCACTTT
>.|TRBV29-1|TRBJ2-1|many
CSPSGGQGEQFF
TGCAGCCCGAGCGGGGGACAGGGTGAGCAGTTCTTC
>.|TRBV14|TRBJ2-1|.
CASSPYNNEQFF
TGTGCCAGCAGCCCGTACAATAATGAGCAGTTCTTC
>TRBD2|TRBV5-4|TRBJ2-1|many
CASSSAGVERLAKRNEQFF
TGTGCCAGCAGCTCGGCGGGGGTAGAGCGGCTAGCGAAGCGCAATGAGCAGTTCTTC
>.|TRBV18|TRBJ2-1|.
CASSPPEWTVYNEQFF
TGTGCCAGCTCCCCCCCGGAATGGACGGTTTACAATGAGCAGTTCTTC